These 9 T cell receptor beta chains came from one sample sequenced in a study of T cells after yellow fever vaccination. TCRdb re-analysed the 5' RACE reads in MiXCR, keeping a single row per CDR3 protein. The table records 310,000 or so distinct CDR3 sequences, around 4% of them present only once. Here the sequenced sample was PBMCs, taken on the day of the yellow fever booster vaccination. Receptors were obtained from a young man who received the YFV17D yellow fever vaccine.

This clonotype has more than one count but fewer than ten. This sequence joins TRBV5-4 and TRBJ2-7; TRBD1 matches 7 bases. Germline CDR1 SGHNT, CDR2 YYREEE (reference sequence). This CDR3 has 13 residues. V was clipped by 6 bases and J by 3 bases; unmatched bases: 6. Here the CDR3 reads CASTRQGLYEQYF. CDR3 nucleotide sequence: TGTGCCAGCACCCGACAGGGTCTCTACGAGCAGTACTTC.

This clonotype was seen more than once but under ten times. The rearrangement links TRBV19 to TRBJ2-2, with 8 nucleotides matching TRBD2. The trim removed 5 bases at V and 5 bases at J, leaving 7 bases unmatched. The CDR3 extends over 15 amino acids. CDR1 and CDR2 (germline): LNHDA, SQIVND (reference sequence). CDR3: CASSRAGGKTGELFF. CDR3 nucleotide sequence: TGTGCCAGTAGTCGCGCGGGGGGCAAAACCGGGGAGCTGTTTTTT.

This clonotype has at least ten counts. The J gene is TRBJ1-4, the V gene TRBV4-2; D gene uncertain. The CDR3 extends over 14 amino acids. The V end lost 2 bases, the J end lost 8 bases, and 12 bases lay between the germline ends. CDR1 LGHNA and CDR2 YNFKEQ come from the germline V gene. The CDR3 reads CASSQRERLEKLFF. The CDR3 region has the DNA TGTGCCAGCAGCCAACGGGAACGGTTGGAAAAACTGTTTTTT.

This clonotype was seen at least ten times. The chain joins TRBV5-1 to TRBJ2-3; D is uncertain. The CDR3 spans 14 residues. V lost 1 base and J lost 4, with 10 bases in between. Germline CDR1 reads SGHRS; CDR2 reads YFSETQ. CDR3 in DNA: TGCGCCAGCAGCTTGTCGGTAGACGCAGATACGCAGTATTTT. It is translated as CASSLSVDADTQYF.

This clonotype was counted a few times. This rearrangement joins TRBV27 to TRBJ2-2, with 9 nucleotides matching TRBD2. Trimming at V came to 5 bases and at J to 7 bases, leaving 2 bases not matched to a gene. In germline, CDR1 is MNHEY, CDR2 SMNVEV (reference sequence). This CDR3 contains 13 residues. CDR3 in amino acids: CASSLAGHGELFF. For the CDR3, the DNA is TGTGCCAGCAGTCTAGCGGGACACGGGGAGCTGTTTTTT.

This clonotype was detected many times. The chain recombines TRBV30 with TRBJ2-7; no reliable D call. CDR3 length: 13 residues. Trimming removed 5 bases at V and 1 base at J, with 12 bases between. The germline CDR1 and CDR2 sequences are GTSNPN and SVGIG (reference sequence). The CDR3 spells CAWQLDPSYEQYF. The CDR3 DNA reads TGTGCCTGGCAGCTGGACCCTTCCTACGAGCAGTACTTC.

This clonotype appeared a few times. The V gene is TRBV20-1, the J gene TRBJ1-2; no reliable D call. Between the trimmed V and J ends, which lost 5 bases and 1 base, there was a span of 11 bases. CDR3 size: 13 residues. In germline, CDR1 is DFQATT, CDR2 SNEGSKA (reference sequence). DNA of the CDR3: TGCAGTGCTGGGCTCGACCTTAACTATGGCTACACCTTC. Translation: CSAGLDLNYGYTF.

The sample holds many counts of this clonotype. J is TRBJ1-1 and V is TRBV28; 7 nucleotides align to TRBD1. In germline, CDR1 is MDHEN, CDR2 SYDVKM. J was trimmed by 1 base and V by 4 bases; bases with no gene match: 9. The CDR3 is made up of 16 amino acids. The CDR3 DNA follows: TGTGCCAGCAGTTATGACAGGGTGACATCGAACACTGAAGCTTTCTTT. It yields the protein CASSYDRVTSNTEAFF.

This clonotype showed up just a few times. The chain joins TRBV6-5 to TRBJ1-6; TRBD1 matches 9 bases. J gave up 7 bases and V 8 bases, and 6 bases lay outside the gene matches. CDR3 length: 14 amino acids. Germline V CDR1 and CDR2: MNHEY, SVGAGI. The CDR3 nucleotides read TGTGCCAGCCAAGAACAGGGGGCGAATTCACCCCTCCACTTT. Its protein product is CASQEQGANSPLHF.